This T cell receptor (beta chain) was found in a study of T cell responses to AZD1222 COVID-19 vaccine. Note on this clone: Antigen unknown.

The CDR3 is 14 amino acids. Trimming took off 1 base at V and 2 bases at J, with 10 bases between the two ends. The germline CDR1 and CDR2 sequences are SGHNT and YYREEE (reference sequence). Findings and limits, study-wide: Donors, mostly white British, included more females; clonal diversity was possibly underestimated. Repertoires were collected only later (after the peak T cell response had occurred). Reports say nearly half of spike-specific TCRs go after unmutated variant regions. Across spike, vaccine-associated CD4 TCRs were found, dominant at 160-218 and 743-854.

Profiling relied on immunoSEQ multiplex PCR, and the TCRdb table lists in-frame clones only, not all of them. Of 150,000 or so clones in the sample, about 87% were seen once. The sample here was peripheral blood, taken on day 0 of MenACWY control vaccination. This chain links TRBV5-4 with TRBJ2-7; possible D gene TRBD1, 6 bases. This TCR came from an adult in good health. CDR3: CASSLSGVPYEQYF. The CDR3 DNA is TGTGCCAGCAGCTTGTCAGGGGTCCCCTACGAGCAGTACTTC.